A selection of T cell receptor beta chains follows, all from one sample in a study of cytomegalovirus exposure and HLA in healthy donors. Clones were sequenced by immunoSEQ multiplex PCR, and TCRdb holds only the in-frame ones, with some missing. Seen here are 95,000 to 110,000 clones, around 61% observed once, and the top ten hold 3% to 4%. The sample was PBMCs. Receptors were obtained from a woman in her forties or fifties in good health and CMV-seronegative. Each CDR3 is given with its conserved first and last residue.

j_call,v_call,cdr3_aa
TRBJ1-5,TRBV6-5,CASREGQGNQPQHF
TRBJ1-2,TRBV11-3,CASSPVGTGGVLSGYTF
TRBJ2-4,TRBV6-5,CASSYSWDSRNIQYF
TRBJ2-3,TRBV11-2,CASSFDYFTQYF
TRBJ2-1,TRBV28,CASSGRGSYNEQFF
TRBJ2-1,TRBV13,CASSFPTNEQFF
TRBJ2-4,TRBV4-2,CASSQTSGGADIQYF
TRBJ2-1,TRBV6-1,CASSEPGQGGDEQFF
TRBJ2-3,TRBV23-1,CASSPGTGDTDTQYF
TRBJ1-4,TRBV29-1,CSVKMDRDEKLFF
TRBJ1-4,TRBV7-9,CASSLLVAGAEKLFF
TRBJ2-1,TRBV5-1,CASSLAGTRQTEQFF
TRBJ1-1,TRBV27,CASSTTGANTEAFF
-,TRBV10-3,CAISGQDYEQYF
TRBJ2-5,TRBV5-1,CASSLVTGDATQYF
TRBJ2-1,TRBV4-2,CASSQDPLAYREQFF
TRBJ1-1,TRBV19,CASSGRRINTEAFF
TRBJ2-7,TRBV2,CASSPEDSFYEQYF
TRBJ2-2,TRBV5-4,CASSKTSGNTGELFF
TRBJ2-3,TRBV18,CASSPPLAESTDTQYF
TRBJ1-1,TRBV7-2,CASSPGQGVGNTEAFF
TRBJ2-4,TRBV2,CASSKEGPLQKAIQYF
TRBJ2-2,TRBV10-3,CAITRDRVTGELFF
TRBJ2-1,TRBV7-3,CASSLTIAGGEEQFF
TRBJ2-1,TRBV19,CASSIVRLAGYNEQFF
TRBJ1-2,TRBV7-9,CASSFGQNYGYTF
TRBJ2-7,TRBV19,CASSITVAYEQYF
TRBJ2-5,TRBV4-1,CASSPGKRGDLQETQYF
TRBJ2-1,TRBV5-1,CASSFSGFNEQFF
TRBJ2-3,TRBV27,CASSLTQGAADTQYF
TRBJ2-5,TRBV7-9,CASSSGSESETQYF
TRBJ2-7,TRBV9,CASSASSLVSYEQYF
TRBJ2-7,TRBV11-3,CASSSISYEQYF
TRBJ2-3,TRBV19,CASSPLTTRGGSSQYF
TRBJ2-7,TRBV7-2,CASRGRGYEQYF
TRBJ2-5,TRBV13,CASSELAGGKETQYF
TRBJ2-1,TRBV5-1,CASSLVFEREAGNEQFF
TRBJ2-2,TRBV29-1,CSVEDPLATGELFF
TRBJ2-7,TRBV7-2,CASSLFRGNNEQYF
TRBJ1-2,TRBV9,CASSVGTGGGSNGYTF
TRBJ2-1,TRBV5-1,CASSDSGTSYNEQFF
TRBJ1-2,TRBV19,CASSIGPGASYGYTF
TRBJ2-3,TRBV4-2,CASSERDRGSGDTQYF
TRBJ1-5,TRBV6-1,CASSEITRSNQPQHF
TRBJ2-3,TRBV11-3,CASSLEWAGGADTQYF
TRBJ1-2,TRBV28,CASSLGRYGYTF
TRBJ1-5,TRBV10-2,CASSESGRGQPQHF
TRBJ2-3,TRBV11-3,CASSRYRAGTDTQYF
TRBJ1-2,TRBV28,CASSLGQGAGSYGYTF
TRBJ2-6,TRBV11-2,CASSPPYRSGAPGNVLTF
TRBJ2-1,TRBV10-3,CATNRLDNNEQFF
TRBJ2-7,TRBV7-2,CASSYNQGALGEQYF
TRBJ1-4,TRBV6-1,CASSEGGLRLFF
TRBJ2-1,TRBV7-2,CASSLGGRQGNEQFF
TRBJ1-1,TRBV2,CASRGQMNTEAFF
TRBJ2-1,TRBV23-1,CASSQSETPTYNEQFF